This TCR beta chain emerged from a study of blood T cell repertoires in COVID-19. Study-wide context: Samples taken during acute and convalescent COVID-19 were collected in the United States, Italy and Spain. Sample material is recorded as cDNA or gDNA derived from T cells, B-cell-depleted T cells, or PBMCs.

With 6 bases clipped from V and 4 bases from J, the junction kept 3 bases outside the gene matches. This CDR3 is built from 15 residues. CDR1 and CDR2 (germline): SNHLY, FYNNEI. In the authors' methods: Estimated nucleated cell counts came from reference gene primer amplification. Libraries were prepared by immunoSEQ multiplex PCR; TCRdb keeps only in-frame clonotypes and omits some of them. V and J calls plus clone size are reproduced from that table; the DNA served to infer D and trimming. The table has some 91,000 clones, over 65% seen once. The TCR sequence derives from a human donor in a cohort sampled during active COVID-19. The rearrangement links TRBV2 to TRBJ2-3, with 14 bases matching TRBD2. Sequenced sample: peripheral blood. CDR3 protein: CASRGLAGAADTQYF. In DNA, the CDR3 is TGTGCCAGCAGGGGACTAGCGGGAGCCGCAGATACGCAGTATTTT.